The 22 T cell receptor beta chains listed next were all sequenced from one sample in a study of T cell changes during pregnancy in multiple sclerosis (dated by TCRdb to about 2019). The library was built by means of the immunoSEQ multiplex PCR assay. In TCRdb, the immuneACCESS table is reduced to in-frame sequences with V and J assigned. These tables do not hold every clone; where another copy was compared, an unresolved V gene accounts for under half, and the others remain unexplained. Within this sample are roughly 30,000 clones, with over 75% of them counted one time only. The ten most abundant clones make up about 6.8% of the sample. This specimen consisted of CD8+ T cells from peripheral blood mononuclear cells, obtained after pregnancy. These receptors came from a female donor with multiple sclerosis, enrolled in a pregnancy study.

The rearrangement uses TRBV30 and TRBJ1-1; D might be TRBD1 (5 bases). Deletions cut 2 bases from V and 3 bases from J, with 10 bases between. Looked up from germline, CDR1 is GTSNPN and CDR2 is SVGIG (reference sequence). The CDR3 is 13 amino acids. The CDR3: CAWSIGGDTEAFF. In nucleotides, the CDR3 is TGTGCCTGGAGTATCGGGGGAGACACTGAAGCTTTCTTT.

This chain connects TRBV7-9 to TRBJ2-2, with D possibly TRBD1 on 5 matching bases. CDR3 length: 15 amino acids. Trimming shortened V by 5 bases and J by 1 base, and 11 bases separated the two germline ends. The germline V gene encodes CDR1 SEHNR and CDR2 FQNEAQ (reference sequence). The CDR3 protein is CASSPTARNTGELFF. CDR3 bases: TGTGCCAGCAGCCCGACAGCCCGGAACACCGGGGAGCTGTTTTTT.

The chain links TRBV4-2 to TRBJ2-1; 12 nucleotides align to TRBD2. Trimming took 4 bases from V and 8 from J; bases not matched to a gene: 9. CDR3 length: 16 residues. Germline V gives CDR1 LGHNA, CDR2 YNFKEQ. DNA for the CDR3: TGTGCCAGCAGCCCTCAACTAGCGGGAGGATACGATGAGCAGTTCTTC. Translating gives CASSPQLAGGYDEQFF.

The CDR3 region has the DNA TGTGCCAGTAGTATTTTACAGGCTAGCGGGAGGCCCGGGGAGCTGTTTTTT. Its protein product is CASSILQASGRPGELFF. The rearrangement links TRBV19 to TRBJ2-2; 11 positions agree with TRBD2. V lost 3 bases and J lost 6; bases outside the gene matches: 9. The CDR3 totals 17 residues. Germline loops: CDR1 LNHDA, CDR2 SQIVND (reference sequence).

The V and J genes are TRBV5-6 and TRBJ2-2, with D possibly TRBD2 on 5 matching bases. Trimming took 4 bases from V and 1 from J, leaving 8 bases between them. Germline V gives CDR1 SGHDT, CDR2 YYEEEE. The CDR3 extends over 14 amino acids. For the CDR3, the DNA is TGTGCCAGCAGCCTGGCGGGGAACACCGGGGAGCTGTTTTTT. Translated: CASSLAGNTGELFF.

J is TRBJ2-1 and V is TRBV9; 9 bases agree with TRBD2. Germline V gives CDR1 SGDLS, CDR2 YYNGEE. V shed 6 bases and J 7 bases; nucleotides not matched to a gene: 8. CDR3 length: 14 residues. The CDR3 nucleotides read TGTGCCAGCACCCAAGAGGGACTAGCAAATGAGCAGTTCTTC. This encodes CASTQEGLANEQFF.

This sequence joins TRBV5-1 and TRBJ2-6; no clear D gene. V was cut by 0 bases and J by 2 bases, with 12 bases left in between. The CDR3 loop spans 17 amino acids. Germline V gene sequence: CDR1 SGHRS, CDR2 YFSETQ. CDR3 loop: CASSLAPRVAGANVLTF. Written as DNA, the CDR3 is TGCGCCAGCAGCTTGGCTCCCCGGGTTGCTGGGGCCAACGTCCTGACTTTC.

This clone has just one count. J is TRBJ2-3 and V is TRBV9; maybe TRBD2 (5 bases). Germline loops: CDR1 SGDLS, CDR2 YYNGEE. The CDR3 is made up of 12 amino acids. V was clipped by 4 bases and J by 5 bases, with 8 bases between them. The CDR3 sequence: CASSPGKDTQYF. For the CDR3, the DNA is TGTGCCAGCAGCCCGGGAAAAGATACGCAGTATTTT.

This clone was picked up a small number of times. The chain recombines TRBV7-3 with TRBJ2-5; 14 nucleotides align to TRBD2. The CDR3 extends over 15 amino acids. CDR1 is SGHTA and CDR2 is FQGTGA in the germline V gene. J lost 5 bases, V lost 2 bases, and 1 base had no gene match. The CDR3 sequence: CASSLGTSGSETQYF. The CDR3 region has the DNA TGTGCCAGCAGCTTAGGGACTAGCGGGAGTGAGACCCAGTACTTC.

The chain combines TRBV30 with TRBJ1-6; TRBD1 aligns across 8 bases. The CDR3 has 14 residues. The J segment lost 10 bases and the V segment lost 3 bases, leaving 8 bases of the junction unmatched. Germline loops: CDR1 GTSNPN, CDR2 SVGIG (reference sequence). For the CDR3, the DNA is TGTGCCTGGAGCCTGGGGACAGGAACATCACCCCTCCACTTT. Amino acids: CAWSLGTGTSPLHF.

CDR3 region: CASSLSGGSNNEQFF. Written as DNA, the CDR3 is TGTGCCAGCAGTTTATCCGGGGGTTCTAACAATGAGCAGTTCTTC. This chain uses TRBV27 with TRBJ2-1; maybe TRBD2 (6 bases). The CDR3 extends over 15 amino acids. The germline CDR1 and CDR2 sequences are MNHEY and SMNVEV (reference sequence). Trimming cost V 0 bases and J 5 bases, with 11 bases left between them.

CDR3 coding DNA: TGTGCCAGTAGTATGATGACGGGAGGGAGAAATGAGCAGTTCTTC. This translates into CASSMMTGGRNEQFF. The genes are TRBV19 and TRBJ2-1; 8 nucleotides agree with TRBD2. Trimming at V came to 3 bases and at J to 7 bases, leaving 8 bases not matched to a gene. Germline loops: CDR1 LNHDA, CDR2 SQIVND (reference sequence). CDR3 length: 15 residues.

J is TRBJ2-7 and V is TRBV19; 8 nucleotides agree with TRBD2. Germline V lookup: CDR1 LNHDA, CDR2 SQIVND (reference sequence). V shed 3 bases, J shed 3 bases, and the junction held 7 bases outside the gene matches. The CDR3 is 15 amino acids. CDR3: CASSMGGLENYEQYF. CDR3 nucleotides: TGTGCCAGTAGTATGGGGGGACTAGAAAACTACGAGCAGTACTTC. Supplemented by reference TRBV19 and TRBJ2-7, the full variable domain reads DGGITQSPKYLFRKEGQNVTLSCEQNLNHDAMYWYRQDPGQGLRLIYYSQIVNDFQKGDIAEGYSVSREKKESFPLTVTSAQKNPTAFYLCASSMGGLENYEQYFGPGTRLTVT.

J is TRBJ1-2 and V is TRBV29-1, with TRBD1 matching 8 bases. The CDR3 totals 12 residues. Germline V gene sequence: CDR1 SQVTM, CDR2 ANQGSEA. V dropped 3 bases and J dropped 3; count of bases not matched to a gene: 0. The CDR3 sequence is CSVEGQDYGYTF. CDR3 nucleotide sequence: TGCAGCGTTGAGGGACAGGACTATGGCTACACCTTC.

This chain joins TRBV28 and TRBJ2-7, with TRBD2 matching 11 bases. V lost 5 bases and J lost 4; bases outside the gene matches: 13. The CDR3 consists of 17 residues. Germline assignment: CDR1 MDHEN and CDR2 SYDVKM. For the CDR3, the DNA is TGTGCCAGCAGTACACAAACGGGACTAGCGGACTATTACGAGCAGTACTTC. Its translation is CASSTQTGLADYYEQYF.

The rearrangement links TRBV7-8 to TRBJ2-1, with D possibly TRBD1 on 6 matching bases. V was pared by 5 bases and J by 4 bases, with 24 bases between. The CDR3 length is 18 residues. Per germline, CDR1 SGHVS and CDR2 FQNEAQ. CDR3 nucleotides: TGTGCCAGCAGCACTTACCCATACCGGGACACAACATACAATGAGCAGTTCTTC. Translating gives CASSTYPYRDTTYNEQFF.

The V gene is TRBV7-6, the J gene TRBJ2-2; 8 nucleotides line up with TRBD2. Unmatched junction bases numbered 1, after V lost 0 bases and J lost 4 bases. The CDR3 is 15 amino acids. Germline CDR1 SGHVS, CDR2 FNYEAQ. CDR3 loop: CASSLAAGATGELFF. The CDR3 DNA reads TGTGCCAGCAGCTTAGCAGCGGGAGCCACCGGGGAGCTGTTTTTT.

The V gene is TRBV7-2, the J gene TRBJ2-7; the D gene is possibly TRBD1 (5 bases). V lost 5 bases, J lost 1 base, and 9 bases lay in between. CDR1 and CDR2 from the germline V gene are SGHTA and FQGNSA. This CDR3 region has 13 residues. The CDR3 coding sequence is TGTGCCAGCAGCCCAGGGCCTTCCTACGAGCAGTACTTC. Its translation: CASSPGPSYEQYF.

This chain connects TRBV10-3 to TRBJ2-1; TRBD2 might be the D (5 bases). The V end was cut by 6 bases, the J end by 6 bases, with 12 bases between. The CDR3 spans 13 residues. Germline CDR1 is ENHRY and CDR2 is SYGVKD. The CDR3 bases are TGTGCCATCAGCGCAGAGGGCCTCAATGAGCAGTTCTTC. Residues: CAISAEGLNEQFF.

The chain links TRBV5-1 to TRBJ1-1, with 9 nucleotides matching TRBD1. V shed 3 bases, J shed 0 bases, and the junction held 3 bases outside the gene matches. CDR1 and CDR2 (germline): SGHRS, YFSETQ. This CDR3 is 15 amino acids long. CDR3 DNA: TGCGCCAGCAGCTCGGACAGGGGTCTGAACACTGAAGCTTTCTTT. This encodes CASSSDRGLNTEAFF.

This clone has just one count. The rearrangement uses TRBV4-2 and TRBJ1-4; 9 bases fit TRBD1. The CDR3 extends over 16 amino acids. J gave up 6 bases and V 0 bases, and 5 bases lay outside the gene matches. CDR1 is LGHNA, CDR2 YNFKEQ, per germline. In DNA form, the CDR3 reads TGTGCCAGCAGCCAAGATGGGGGACAGGGCCATGAAAAACTGTTTTTT. This codes for CASSQDGGQGHEKLFF.

The V and J genes are TRBV19 and TRBJ2-2, with a possible D match to TRBD2 (6 bases). This CDR3 has 15 amino acids. Trimming shortened V by 3 bases and J by 6 bases, and 14 bases separated the two germline ends. CDR1 and CDR2 from the germline V gene are LNHDA and SQIVND (reference sequence). This CDR3 is CASSMRREIPGELFF. For the CDR3, the DNA is TGTGCCAGTAGTATGAGGAGGGAGATTCCCGGGGAGCTGTTTTTT. The whole variable domain, remainder taken from reference TRBV19 and TRBJ2-2, is DGGITQSPKYLFRKEGQNVTLSCEQNLNHDAMYWYRQDPGQGLRLIYYSQIVNDFQKGDIAEGYSVSREKKESFPLTVTSAQKNPTAFYLCASSMRREIPGELFFGEGSRLTVL.